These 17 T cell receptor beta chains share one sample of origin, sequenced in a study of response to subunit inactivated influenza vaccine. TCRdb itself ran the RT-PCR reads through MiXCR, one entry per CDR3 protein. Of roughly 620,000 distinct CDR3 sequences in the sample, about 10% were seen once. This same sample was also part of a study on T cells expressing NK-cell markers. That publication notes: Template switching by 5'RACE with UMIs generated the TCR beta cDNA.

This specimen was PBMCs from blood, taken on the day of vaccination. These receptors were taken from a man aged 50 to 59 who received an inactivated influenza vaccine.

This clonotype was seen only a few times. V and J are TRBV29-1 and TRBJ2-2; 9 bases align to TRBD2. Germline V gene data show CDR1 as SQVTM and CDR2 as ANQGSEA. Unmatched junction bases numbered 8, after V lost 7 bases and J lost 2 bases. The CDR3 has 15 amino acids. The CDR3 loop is CSGRGLADNTGELFF. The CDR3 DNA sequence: TGCAGCGGCCGGGGACTAGCAGATAACACCGGGGAGCTGTTTTTT.

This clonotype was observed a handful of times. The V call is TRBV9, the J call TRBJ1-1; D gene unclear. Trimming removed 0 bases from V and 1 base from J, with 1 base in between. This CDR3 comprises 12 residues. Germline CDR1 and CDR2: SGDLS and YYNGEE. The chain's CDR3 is CASSVENTEAFF. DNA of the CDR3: TGTGCCAGCAGCGTAGAGAACACTGAAGCTTTCTTT. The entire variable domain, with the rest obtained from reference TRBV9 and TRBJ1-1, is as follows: DSGVTQTPKHLITATGQRVTLRCSPRSGDLSVYWYQQSLDQGLQFLIQYYNGEERAKGNILERFSAQQFPDLHSELNLSSLELGDSALYFCASSVENTEAFFGQGTRLTVV.

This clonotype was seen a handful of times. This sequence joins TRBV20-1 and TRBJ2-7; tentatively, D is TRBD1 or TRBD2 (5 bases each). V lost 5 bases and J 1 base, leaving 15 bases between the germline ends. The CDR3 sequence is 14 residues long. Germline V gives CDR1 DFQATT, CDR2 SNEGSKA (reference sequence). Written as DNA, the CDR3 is TGCAGTGCTGCCCCCGGGGCAGGATCCTACGAGCAGTACTTC. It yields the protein CSAAPGAGSYEQYF.

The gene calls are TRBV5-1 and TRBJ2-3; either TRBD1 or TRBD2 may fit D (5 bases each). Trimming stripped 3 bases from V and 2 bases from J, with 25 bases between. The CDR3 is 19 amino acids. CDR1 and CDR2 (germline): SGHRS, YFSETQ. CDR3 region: CASSSGTHDTNPPTDTQYF. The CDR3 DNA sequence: TGCGCCAGCAGCTCGGGGACCCACGACACCAATCCTCCCACAGATACGCAGTATTTT.

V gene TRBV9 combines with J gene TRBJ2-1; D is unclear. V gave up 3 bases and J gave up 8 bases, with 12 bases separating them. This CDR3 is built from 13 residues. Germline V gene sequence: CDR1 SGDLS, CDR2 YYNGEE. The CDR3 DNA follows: TGTGCCAGCAGCGATCTCACGGGCCATGAGCAGTTCTTC. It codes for CASSDLTGHEQFF. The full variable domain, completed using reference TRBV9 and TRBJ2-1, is DSGVTQTPKHLITATGQRVTLRCSPRSGDLSVYWYQQSLDQGLQFLIQYYNGEERAKGNILERFSAQQFPDLHSELNLSSLELGDSALYFCASSDLTGHEQFFGPGTRLTVL.

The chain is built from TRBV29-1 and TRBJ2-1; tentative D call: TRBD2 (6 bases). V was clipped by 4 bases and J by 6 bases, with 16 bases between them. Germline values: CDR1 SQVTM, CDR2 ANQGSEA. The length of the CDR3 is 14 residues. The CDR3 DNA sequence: TGCAGCGTTGGCCGAGGCGGGGATCGCAATGAGCAGTTCTTC. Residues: CSVGRGGDRNEQFF.

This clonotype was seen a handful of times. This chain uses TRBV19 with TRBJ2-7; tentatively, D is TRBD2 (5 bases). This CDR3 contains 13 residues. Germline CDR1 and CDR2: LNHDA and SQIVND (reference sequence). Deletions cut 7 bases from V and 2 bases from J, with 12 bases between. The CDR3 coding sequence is TGTGCCAGTAATGAGGGAGAGGCCTACGAGCAGTACTTC. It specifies CASNEGEAYEQYF.

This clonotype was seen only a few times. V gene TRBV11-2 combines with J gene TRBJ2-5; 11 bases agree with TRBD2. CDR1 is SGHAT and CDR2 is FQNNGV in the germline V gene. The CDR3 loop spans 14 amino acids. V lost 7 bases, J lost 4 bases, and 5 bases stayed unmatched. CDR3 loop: CASTGLAGLETQYF. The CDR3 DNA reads TGTGCCAGCACCGGACTAGCGGGTTTAGAGACCCAGTACTTC. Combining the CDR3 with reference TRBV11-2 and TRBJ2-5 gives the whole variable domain EAGVAQSPRYKIIEKRQSVAFWCNPISGHATLYWYQQILGQGPKLLIQFQNNGVVDDSQLPKDRFSAERLKGVDSTLKIQPAKLEDSAVYLCASTGLAGLETQYFGPGTRLLVL.

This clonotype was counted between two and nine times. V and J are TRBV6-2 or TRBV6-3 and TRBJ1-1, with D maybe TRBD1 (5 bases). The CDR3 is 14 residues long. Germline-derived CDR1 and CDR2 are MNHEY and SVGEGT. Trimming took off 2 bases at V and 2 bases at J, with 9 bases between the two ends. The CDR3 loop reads CASSYVGVNTEAFF. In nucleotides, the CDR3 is TGTGCCAGCAGTTACGTGGGGGTAAACACTGAAGCTTTCTTT.

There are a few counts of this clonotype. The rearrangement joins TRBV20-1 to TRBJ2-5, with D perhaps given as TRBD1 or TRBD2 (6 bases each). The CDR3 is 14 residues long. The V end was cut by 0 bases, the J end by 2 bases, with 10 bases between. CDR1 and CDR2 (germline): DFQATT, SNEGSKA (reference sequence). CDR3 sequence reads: CSARESGAQETQYF. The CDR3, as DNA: TGCAGTGCTAGAGAATCGGGGGCGCAAGAGACCCAGTACTTC.

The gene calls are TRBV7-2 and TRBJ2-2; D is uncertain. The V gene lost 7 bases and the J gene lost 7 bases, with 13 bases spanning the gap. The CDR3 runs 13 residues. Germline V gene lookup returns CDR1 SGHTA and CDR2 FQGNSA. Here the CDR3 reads CASTTGPSGELFF. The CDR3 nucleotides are TGTGCCAGCACCACCGGCCCGAGCGGGGAGCTGTTTTTT.

The CDR3 loop is CASSLFSSSNQPQHF. As DNA, the CDR3 is TGTGCCAGCAGTTTATTCAGCAGTAGCAATCAGCCCCAGCATTTT. The chain has TRBV28 and TRBJ1-5; no firm D call. Germline CDR1 MDHEN, CDR2 SYDVKM. This CDR3 is 15 amino acids long. V lost 1 base and J 0 bases, leaving 7 bases between the germline ends.

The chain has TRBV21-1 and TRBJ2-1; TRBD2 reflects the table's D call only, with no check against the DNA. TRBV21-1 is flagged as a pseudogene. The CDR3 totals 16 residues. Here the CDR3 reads CASADVEGLRHNEQFF. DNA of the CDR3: TGTGCCAGCGCCGACGTGGAGGGTCTTCGGCACAATGAGCAGTTCTTC.

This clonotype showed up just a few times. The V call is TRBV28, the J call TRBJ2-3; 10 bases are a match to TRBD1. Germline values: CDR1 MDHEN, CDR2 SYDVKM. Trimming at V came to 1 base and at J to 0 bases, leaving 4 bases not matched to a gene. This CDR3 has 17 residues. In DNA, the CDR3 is TGTGCCAGCAGTTTATTTGGGACAGGGGCTAGCACAGATACGCAGTATTTT. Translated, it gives CASSLFGTGASTDTQYF.

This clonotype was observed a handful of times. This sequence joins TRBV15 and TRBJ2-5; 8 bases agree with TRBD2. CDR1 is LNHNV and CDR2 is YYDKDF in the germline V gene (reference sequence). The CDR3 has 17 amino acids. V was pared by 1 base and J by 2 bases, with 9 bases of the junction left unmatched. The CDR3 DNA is TGTGCCACCAGCAGAGCCCCCGCGGGGGGAGGGCAAGAGACCCAGTACTTC. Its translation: CATSRAPAGGGQETQYF.

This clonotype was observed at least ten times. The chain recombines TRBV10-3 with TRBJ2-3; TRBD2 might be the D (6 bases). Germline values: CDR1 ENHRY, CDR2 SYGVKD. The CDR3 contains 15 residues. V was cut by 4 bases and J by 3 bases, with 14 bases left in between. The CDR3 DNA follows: TGTGCCATCAGTGCGGGACGGGAGTCGACAGATACGCAGTATTTT. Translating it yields CAISAGRESTDTQYF.

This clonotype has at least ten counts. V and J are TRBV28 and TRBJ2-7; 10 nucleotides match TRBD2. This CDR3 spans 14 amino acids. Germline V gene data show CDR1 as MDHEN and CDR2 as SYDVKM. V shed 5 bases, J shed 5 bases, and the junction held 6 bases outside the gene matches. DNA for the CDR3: TGTGCCAGCAGTAAGCGGGGGGGCCTACACGAGCAGTACTTC. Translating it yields CASSKRGGLHEQYF.